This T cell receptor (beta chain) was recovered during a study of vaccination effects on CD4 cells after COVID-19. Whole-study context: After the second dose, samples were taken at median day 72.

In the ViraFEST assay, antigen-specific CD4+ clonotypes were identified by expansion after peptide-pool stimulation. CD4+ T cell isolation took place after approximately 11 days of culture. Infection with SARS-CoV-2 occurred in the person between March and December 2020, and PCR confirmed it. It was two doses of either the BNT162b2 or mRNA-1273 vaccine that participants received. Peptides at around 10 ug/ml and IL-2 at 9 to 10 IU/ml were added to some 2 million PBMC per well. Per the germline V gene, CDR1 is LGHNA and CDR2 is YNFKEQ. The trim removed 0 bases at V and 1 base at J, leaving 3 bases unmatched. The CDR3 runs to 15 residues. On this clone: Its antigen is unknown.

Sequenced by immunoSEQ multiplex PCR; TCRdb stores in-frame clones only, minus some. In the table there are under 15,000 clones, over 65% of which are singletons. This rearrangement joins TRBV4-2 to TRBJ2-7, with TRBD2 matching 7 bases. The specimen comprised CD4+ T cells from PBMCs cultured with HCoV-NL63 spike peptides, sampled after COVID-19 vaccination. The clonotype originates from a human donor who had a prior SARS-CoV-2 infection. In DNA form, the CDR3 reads TGTGCCAGCAGCCAAGATTGGGGGGGGTCCTACGAGCAGTACTTC. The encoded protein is CASSQDWGGSYEQYF.